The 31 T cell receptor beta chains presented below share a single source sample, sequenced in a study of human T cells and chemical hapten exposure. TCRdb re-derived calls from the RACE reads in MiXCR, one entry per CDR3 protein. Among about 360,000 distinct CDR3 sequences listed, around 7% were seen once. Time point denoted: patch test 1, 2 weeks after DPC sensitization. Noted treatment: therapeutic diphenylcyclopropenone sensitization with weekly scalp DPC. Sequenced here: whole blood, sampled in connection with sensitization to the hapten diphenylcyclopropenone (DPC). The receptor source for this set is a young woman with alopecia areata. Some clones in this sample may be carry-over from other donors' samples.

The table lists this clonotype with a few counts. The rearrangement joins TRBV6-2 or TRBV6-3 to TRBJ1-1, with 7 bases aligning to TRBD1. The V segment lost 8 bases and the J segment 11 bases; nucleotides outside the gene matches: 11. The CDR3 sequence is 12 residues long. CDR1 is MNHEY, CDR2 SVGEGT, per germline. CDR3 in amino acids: CASGEGAQRAFF. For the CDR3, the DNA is TGTGCCAGCGGCGAGGGGGCGCAGAGGGCTTTCTTT.

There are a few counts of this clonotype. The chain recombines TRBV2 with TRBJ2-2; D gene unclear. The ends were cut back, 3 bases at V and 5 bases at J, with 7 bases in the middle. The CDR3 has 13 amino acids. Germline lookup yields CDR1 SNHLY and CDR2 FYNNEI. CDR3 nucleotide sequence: TGTGCCAGCAGTGACCTAGGGACCGGGGAGCTGTTTTTT. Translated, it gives CASSDLGTGELFF.

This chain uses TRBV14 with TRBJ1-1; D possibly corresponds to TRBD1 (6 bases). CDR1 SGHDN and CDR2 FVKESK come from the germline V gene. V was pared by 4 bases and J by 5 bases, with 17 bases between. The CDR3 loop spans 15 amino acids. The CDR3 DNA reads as TGTGCCAGCAGCCCTCTGATTGGGGGCGGGACTGAAGCTTTCTTT. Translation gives CASSPLIGGGTEAFF.

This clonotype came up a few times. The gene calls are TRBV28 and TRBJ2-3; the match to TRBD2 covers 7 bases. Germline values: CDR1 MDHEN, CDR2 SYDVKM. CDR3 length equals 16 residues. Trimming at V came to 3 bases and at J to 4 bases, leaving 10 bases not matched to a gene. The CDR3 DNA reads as TGTGCCAGCAGTTTGACTAGCTCCACCGTGGCAGATACGCAGTATTTT. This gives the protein CASSLTSSTVADTQYF.

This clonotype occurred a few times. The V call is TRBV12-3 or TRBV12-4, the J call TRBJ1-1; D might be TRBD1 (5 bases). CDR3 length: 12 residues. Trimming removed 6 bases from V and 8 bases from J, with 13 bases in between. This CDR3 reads CASSLNDREAFF. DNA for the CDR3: TGTGCCAGCAGCCTCAATGACAGAGAAGCTTTCTTT.

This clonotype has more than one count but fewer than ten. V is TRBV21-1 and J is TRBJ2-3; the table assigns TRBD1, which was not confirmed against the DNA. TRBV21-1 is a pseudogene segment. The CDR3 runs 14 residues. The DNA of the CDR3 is TGTGCCAGCTGGGGGGGCGAGGGCACAGATACGCAGTATTTT. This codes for CASWGGEGTDTQYF.

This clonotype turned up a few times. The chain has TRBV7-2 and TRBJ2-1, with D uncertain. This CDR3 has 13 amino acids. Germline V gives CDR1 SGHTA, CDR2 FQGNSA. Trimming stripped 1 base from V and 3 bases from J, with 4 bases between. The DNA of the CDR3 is TGTGCCAGCAGCTTAGTAGTCTACAATGAGCAGTTCTTC. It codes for CASSLVVYNEQFF.

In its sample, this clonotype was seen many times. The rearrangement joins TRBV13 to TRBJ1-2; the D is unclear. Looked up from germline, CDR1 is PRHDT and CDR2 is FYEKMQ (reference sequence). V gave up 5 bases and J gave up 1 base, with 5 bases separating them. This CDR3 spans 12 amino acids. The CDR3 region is CASSRDNYGYTF. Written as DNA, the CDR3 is TGTGCCAGCAGCAGGGATAACTATGGCTACACCTTC.

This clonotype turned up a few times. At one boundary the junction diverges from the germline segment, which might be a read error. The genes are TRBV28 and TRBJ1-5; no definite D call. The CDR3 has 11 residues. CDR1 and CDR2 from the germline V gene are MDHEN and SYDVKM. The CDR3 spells CASSFGYPPHF. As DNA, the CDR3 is TGTGCCAGCAGTTTCGGATACCCCCCGCATTTT.

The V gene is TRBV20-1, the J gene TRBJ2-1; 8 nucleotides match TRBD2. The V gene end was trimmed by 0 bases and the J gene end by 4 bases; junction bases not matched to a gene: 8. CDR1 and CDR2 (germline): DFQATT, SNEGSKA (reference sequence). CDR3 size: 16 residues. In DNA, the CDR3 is TGCAGTGCTAGAGATCCCCGCGGGGGGCCTTACAATGAGCAGTTCTTC. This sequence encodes CSARDPRGGPYNEQFF.

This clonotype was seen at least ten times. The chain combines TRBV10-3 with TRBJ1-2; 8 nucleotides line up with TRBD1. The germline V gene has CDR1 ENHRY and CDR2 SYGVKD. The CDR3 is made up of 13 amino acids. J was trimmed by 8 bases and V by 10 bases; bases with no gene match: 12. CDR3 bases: TGTGCCAACAATAATCGGACAGGGTTCGGCTACACCTTC. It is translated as CANNNRTGFGYTF.

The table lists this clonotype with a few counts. The CDR3 loop reads CASSDRLAAYNEQFF. CDR3 nucleotides: TGTGCCAGCAGTGACAGACTAGCGGCTTACAATGAGCAGTTCTTC. This rearrangement joins TRBV6-4 to TRBJ2-1, with 9 bases that match TRBD2. Per germline, CDR1 MRHNA and CDR2 SNTAGT. J lost 4 bases, V lost 2 bases, and 3 bases had no gene match. This CDR3 is 15 amino acids long.

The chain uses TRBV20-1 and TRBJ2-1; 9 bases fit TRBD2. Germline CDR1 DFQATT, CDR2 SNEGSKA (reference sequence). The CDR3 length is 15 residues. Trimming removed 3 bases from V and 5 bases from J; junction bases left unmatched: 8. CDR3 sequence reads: CSARVAAGGNNEQFF. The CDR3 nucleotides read TGCAGTGCTAGGGTAGCGGCGGGGGGGAACAATGAGCAGTTCTTC.

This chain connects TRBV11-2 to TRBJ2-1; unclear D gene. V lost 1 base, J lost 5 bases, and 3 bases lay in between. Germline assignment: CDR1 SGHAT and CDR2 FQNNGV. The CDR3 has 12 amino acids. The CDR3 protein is CASSLAHNEQFF. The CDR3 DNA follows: TGTGCCAGCAGCTTAGCCCACAATGAGCAGTTCTTC.

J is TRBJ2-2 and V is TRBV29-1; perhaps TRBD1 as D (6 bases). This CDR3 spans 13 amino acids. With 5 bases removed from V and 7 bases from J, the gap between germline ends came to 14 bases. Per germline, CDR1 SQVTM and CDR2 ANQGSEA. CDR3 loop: CSVTWGQGGELFF. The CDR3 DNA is TGCAGCGTTACCTGGGGGCAGGGCGGGGAGCTGTTTTTT.

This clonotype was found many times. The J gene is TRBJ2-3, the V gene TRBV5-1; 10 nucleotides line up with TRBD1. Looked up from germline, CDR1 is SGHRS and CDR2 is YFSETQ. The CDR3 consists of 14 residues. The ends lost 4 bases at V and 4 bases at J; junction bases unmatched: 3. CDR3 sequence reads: CASSRDRGPDTQYF. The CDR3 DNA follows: TGCGCCAGCAGCCGGGACAGGGGCCCAGATACGCAGTATTTT.

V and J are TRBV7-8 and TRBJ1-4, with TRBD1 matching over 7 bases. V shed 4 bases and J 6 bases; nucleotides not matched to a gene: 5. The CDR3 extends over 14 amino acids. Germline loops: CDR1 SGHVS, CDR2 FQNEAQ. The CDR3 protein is CASSSTGTDEKLFF. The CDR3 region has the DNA TGTGCCAGCAGCTCGACAGGGACGGATGAAAAACTGTTTTTT.

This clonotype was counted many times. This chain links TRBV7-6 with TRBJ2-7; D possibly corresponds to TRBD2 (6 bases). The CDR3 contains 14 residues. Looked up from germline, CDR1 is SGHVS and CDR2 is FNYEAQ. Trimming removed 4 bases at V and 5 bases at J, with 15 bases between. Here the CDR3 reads CASSSTSGVDEQYF. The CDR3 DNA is TGTGCCAGCAGCTCCACGTCGGGGGTCGACGAGCAGTACTTC.

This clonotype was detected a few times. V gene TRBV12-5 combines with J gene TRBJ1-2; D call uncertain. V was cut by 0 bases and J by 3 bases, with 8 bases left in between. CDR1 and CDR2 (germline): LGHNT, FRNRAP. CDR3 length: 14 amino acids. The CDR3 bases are TGTGCTAGTGGTTTGGTACCGGCCTACTATGGCTACACCTTC. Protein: CASGLVPAYYGYTF.

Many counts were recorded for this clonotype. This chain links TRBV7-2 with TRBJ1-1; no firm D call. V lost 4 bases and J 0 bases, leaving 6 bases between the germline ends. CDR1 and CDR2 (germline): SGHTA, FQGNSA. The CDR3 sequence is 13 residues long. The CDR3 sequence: CASSSRLNTEAFF. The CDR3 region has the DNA TGTGCCAGCAGCTCCAGACTGAACACTGAAGCTTTCTTT.

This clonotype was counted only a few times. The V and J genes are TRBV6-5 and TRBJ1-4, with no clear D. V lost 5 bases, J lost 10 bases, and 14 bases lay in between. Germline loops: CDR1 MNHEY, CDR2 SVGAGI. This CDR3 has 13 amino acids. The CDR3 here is CASSAPGVGKLFF. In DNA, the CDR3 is TGTGCCAGCAGTGCTCCGGGCGTCGGAAAACTGTTTTTT.

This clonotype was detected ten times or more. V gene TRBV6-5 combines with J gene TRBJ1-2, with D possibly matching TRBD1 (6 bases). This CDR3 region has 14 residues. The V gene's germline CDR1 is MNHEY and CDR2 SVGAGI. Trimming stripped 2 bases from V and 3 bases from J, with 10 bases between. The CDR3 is CASSYGQTYYGYTF. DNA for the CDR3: TGTGCCAGCAGTTACGGACAGACCTACTATGGCTACACCTTC.

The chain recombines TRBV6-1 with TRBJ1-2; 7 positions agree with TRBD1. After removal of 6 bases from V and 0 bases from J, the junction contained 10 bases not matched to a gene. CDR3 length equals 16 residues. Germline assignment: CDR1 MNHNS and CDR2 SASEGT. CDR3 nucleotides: TGTGCCAGCAGGAGACTTTGGGACAGCTCTAACTATGGCTACACCTTC. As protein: CASRRLWDSSNYGYTF.

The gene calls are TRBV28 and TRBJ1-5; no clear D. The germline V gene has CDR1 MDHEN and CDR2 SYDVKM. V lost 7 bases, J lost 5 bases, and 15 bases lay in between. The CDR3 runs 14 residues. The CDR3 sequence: CASTVHGVDQPQHF. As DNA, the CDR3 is TGTGCCAGCACTGTCCACGGGGTCGATCAGCCCCAGCATTTT. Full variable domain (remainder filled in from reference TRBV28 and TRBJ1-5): DVKVTQSSRYLVKRTGEKVFLECVQDMDHENMFWYRQDPGLGLRLIYFSYDVKMKEKGDIPEGYSVSREKKERFSLILESASTNQTSMYLCASTVHGVDQPQHFGDGTRLSIL.

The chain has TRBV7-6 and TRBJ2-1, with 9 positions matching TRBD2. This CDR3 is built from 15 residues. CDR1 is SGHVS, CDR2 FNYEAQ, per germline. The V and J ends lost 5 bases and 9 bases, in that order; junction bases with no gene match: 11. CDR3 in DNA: TGTGCCAGCAGCCTCTCTAGCGGGGAGGAAAGTGAGCAGTTCTTC. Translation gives CASSLSSGEESEQFF.

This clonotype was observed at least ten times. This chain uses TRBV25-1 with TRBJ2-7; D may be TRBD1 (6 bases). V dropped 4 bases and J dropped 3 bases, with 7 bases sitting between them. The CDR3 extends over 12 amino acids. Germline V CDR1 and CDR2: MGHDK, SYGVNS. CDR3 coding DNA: TGTGCCAGCAGTGTACAGGGCTACGAGCAGTACTTC. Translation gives CASSVQGYEQYF.

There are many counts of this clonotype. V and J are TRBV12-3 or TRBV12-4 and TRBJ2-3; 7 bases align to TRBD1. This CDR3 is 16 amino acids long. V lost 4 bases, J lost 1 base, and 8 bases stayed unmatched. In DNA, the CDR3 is TGTGCCAGCAGTTACCAGAGACAGGGCGGCACAGATACGCAGTATTTT. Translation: CASSYQRQGGTDTQYF.

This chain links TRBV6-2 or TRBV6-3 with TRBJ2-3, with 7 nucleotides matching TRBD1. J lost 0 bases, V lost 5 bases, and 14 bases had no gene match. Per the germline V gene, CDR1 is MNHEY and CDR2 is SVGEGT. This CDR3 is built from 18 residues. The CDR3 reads CASSPGQSLILSTDTQYF. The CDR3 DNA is TGTGCCAGCAGTCCGGGACAGAGTCTAATTCTAAGCACAGATACGCAGTATTTT.

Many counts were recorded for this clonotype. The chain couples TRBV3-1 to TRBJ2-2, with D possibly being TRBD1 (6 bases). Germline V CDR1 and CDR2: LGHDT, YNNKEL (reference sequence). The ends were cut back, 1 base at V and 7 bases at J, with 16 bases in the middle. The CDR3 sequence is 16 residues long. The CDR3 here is CASSQGLGARNGELFF. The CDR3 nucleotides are TGTGCCAGCAGCCAAGGTCTGGGGGCGCGGAACGGGGAGCTGTTTTTT.

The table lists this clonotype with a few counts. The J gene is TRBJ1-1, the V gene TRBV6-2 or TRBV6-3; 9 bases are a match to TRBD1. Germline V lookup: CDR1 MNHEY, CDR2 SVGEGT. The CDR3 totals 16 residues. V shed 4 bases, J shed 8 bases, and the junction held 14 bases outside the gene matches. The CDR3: CASSSPGQGTSGEAFF. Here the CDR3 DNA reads TGTGCCAGCAGTTCACCGGGACAGGGTACTTCTGGGGAAGCTTTCTTT.

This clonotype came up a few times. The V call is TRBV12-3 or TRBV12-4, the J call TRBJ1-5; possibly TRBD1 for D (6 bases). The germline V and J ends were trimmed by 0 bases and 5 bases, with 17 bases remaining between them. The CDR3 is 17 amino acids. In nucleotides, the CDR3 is TGTGCCAGCAGTTTAGCCGGGTGGGTGGGGGCCCATCAGCCCCAGCATTTT. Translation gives CASSLAGWVGAHQPQHF.